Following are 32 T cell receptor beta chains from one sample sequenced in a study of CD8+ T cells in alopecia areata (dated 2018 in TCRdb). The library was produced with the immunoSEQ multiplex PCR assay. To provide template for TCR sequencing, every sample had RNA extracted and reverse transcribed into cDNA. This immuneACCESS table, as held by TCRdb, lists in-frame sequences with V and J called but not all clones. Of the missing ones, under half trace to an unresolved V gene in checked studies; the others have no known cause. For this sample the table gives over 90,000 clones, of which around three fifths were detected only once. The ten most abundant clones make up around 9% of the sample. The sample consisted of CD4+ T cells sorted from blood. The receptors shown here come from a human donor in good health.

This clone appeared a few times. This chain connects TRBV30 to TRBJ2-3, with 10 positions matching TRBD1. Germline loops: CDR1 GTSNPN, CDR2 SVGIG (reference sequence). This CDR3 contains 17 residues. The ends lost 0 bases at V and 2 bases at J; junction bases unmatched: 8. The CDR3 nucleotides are TGTGCCTGGAGTGTATACGGGACAGGGGATCTCACAGATACGCAGTATTTT. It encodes CAWSVYGTGDLTDTQYF.

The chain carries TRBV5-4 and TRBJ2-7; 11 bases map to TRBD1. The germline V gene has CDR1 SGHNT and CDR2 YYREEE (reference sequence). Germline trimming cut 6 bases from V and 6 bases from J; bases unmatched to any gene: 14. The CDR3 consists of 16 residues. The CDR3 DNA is TGTGCCAGCACCCTCACGGGTGGGACAGGGGGAACCGAGCAGTACTTC. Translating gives CASTLTGGTGGTEQYF.

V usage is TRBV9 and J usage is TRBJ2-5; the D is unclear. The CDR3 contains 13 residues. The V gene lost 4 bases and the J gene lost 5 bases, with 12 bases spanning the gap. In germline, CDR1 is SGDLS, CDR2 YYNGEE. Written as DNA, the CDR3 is TGTGCCAGCAGCCCACAATGGTATGAGACCCAGTACTTC. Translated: CASSPQWYETQYF.

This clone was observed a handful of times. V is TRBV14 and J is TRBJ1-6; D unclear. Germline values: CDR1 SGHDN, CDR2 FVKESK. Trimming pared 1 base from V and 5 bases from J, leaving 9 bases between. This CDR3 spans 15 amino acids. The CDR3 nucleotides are TGTGCCAGCAGCCAAGTGGGCAGGAATAATTCACCCCTCCACTTT. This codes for CASSQVGRNNSPLHF.

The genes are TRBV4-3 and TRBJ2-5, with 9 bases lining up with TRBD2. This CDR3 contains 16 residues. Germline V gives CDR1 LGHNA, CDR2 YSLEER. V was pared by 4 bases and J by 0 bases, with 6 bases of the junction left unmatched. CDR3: CASSRLAGANQETQYF. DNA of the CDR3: TGCGCCAGCAGCCGGTTAGCGGGGGCGAACCAAGAGACCCAGTACTTC.

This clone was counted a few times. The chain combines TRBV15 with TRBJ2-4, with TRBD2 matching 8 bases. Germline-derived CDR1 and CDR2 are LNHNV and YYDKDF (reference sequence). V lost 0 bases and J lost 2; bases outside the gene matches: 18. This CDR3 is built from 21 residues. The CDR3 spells CATSREDVLAGSTQTKNIQYF. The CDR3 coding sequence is TGTGCCACCAGCAGAGAGGACGTCTTAGCGGGGTCAACCCAGACCAAAAACATTCAGTACTTC.

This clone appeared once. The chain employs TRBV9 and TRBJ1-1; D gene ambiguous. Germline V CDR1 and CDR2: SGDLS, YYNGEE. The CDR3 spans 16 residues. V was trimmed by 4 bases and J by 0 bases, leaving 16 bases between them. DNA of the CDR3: TGTGCCAGCAGCTCCCACTCGGGCAGTATGAACACTGAAGCTTTCTTT. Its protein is CASSSHSGSMNTEAFF.

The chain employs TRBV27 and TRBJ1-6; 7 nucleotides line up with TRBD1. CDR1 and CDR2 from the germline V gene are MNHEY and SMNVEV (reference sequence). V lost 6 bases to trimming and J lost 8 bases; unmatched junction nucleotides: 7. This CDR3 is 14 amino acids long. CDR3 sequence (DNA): TGTGCCAGCAGAACGACAGGGACGCATTCACCCCTCCACTTT. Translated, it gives CASRTTGTHSPLHF.

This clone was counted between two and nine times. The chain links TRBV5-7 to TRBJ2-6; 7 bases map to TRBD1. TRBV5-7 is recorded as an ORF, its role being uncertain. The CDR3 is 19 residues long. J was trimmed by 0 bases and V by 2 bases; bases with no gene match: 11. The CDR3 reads CASSLGTGETYSGANVLTF. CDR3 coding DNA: TGTGCCAGCAGCTTAGGAACAGGGGAGACCTACTCTGGGGCCAACGTCCTGACTTTC.

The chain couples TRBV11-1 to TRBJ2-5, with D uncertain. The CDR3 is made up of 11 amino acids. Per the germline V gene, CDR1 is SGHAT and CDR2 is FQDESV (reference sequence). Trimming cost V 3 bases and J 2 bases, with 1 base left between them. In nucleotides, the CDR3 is TGTGCCAGCAGCTTTCAAGAGACCCAGTACTTC. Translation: CASSFQETQYF.

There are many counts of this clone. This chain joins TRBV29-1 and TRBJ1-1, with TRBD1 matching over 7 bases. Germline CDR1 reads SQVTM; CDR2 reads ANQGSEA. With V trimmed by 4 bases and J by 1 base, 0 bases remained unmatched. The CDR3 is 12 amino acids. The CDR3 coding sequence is TGCAGCGTTGGACAGGGGAACACTGAAGCTTTCTTT. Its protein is CSVGQGNTEAFF.

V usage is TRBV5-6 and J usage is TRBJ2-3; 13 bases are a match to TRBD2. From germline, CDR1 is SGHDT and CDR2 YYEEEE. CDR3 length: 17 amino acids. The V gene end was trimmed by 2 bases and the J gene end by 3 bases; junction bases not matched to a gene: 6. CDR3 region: CASSFFGLAGETDTQYF. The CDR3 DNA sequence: TGTGCCAGCAGCTTCTTTGGACTAGCGGGGGAAACAGATACGCAGTATTTT.

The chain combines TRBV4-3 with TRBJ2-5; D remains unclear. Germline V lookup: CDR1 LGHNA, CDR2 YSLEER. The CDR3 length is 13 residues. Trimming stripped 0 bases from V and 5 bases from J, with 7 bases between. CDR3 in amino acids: CASSQDHGETQYF. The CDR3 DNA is TGCGCCAGCAGCCAAGATCACGGGGAGACCCAGTACTTC.

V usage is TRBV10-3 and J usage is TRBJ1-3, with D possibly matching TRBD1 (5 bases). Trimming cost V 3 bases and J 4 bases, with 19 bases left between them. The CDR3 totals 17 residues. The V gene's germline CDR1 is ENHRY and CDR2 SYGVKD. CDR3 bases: TGTGCCATCAGTGATCCTAAGCCCGGGGCAGCAGGAAACACCATATATTTT. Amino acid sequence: CAISDPKPGAAGNTIYF.

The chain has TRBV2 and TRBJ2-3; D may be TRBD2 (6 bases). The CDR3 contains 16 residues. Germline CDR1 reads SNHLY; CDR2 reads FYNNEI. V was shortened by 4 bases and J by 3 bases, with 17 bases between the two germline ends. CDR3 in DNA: TGTGCCAGCAGTGGTACGGGACTGGGGAGGACAGATACGCAGTATTTT. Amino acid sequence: CASSGTGLGRTDTQYF.

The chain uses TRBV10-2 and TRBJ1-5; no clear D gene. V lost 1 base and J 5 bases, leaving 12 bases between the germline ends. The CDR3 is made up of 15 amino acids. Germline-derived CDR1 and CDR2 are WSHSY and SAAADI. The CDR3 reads CASSEYAGYYQPQHF. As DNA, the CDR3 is TGCGCCAGCAGTGAGTATGCAGGATACTATCAGCCCCAGCATTTT.

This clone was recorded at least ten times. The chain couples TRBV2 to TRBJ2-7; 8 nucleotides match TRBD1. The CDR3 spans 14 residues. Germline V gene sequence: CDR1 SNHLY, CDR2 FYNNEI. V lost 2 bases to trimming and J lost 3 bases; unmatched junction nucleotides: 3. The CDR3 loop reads CASSEQGAGYEQYF. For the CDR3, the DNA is TGTGCCAGCAGTGAACAGGGGGCGGGCTACGAGCAGTACTTC.

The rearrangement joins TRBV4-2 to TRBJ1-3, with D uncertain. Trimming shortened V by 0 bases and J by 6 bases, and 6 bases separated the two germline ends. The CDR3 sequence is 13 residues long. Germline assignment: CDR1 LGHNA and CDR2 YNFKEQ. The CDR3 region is CASSQDQKNTIYF. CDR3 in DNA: TGTGCCAGCAGCCAAGACCAGAAAAACACCATATATTTT.

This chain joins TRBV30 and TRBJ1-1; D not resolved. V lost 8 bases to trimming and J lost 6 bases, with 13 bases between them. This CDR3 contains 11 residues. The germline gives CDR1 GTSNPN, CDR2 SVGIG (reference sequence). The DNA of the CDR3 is TGTGCCCAGAGCGGCGGGGCTGAAGCTTTCTTT. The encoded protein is CAQSGGAEAFF.

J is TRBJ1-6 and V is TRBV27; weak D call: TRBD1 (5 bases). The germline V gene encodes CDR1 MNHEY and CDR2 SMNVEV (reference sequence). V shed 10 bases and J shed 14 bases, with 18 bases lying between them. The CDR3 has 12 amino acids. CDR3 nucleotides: TGTGCCAACCCCGGGGCCCAGTCAGCCCTCCACTTT. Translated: CANPGAQSALHF.

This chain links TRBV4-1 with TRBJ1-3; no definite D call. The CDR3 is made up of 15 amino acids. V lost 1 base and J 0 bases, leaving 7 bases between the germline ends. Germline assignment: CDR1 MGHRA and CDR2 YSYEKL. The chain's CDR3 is CASSQALSSGNTIYF. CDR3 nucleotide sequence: TGCGCCAGCAGCCAAGCGCTCAGCTCTGGAAACACCATATATTTT.

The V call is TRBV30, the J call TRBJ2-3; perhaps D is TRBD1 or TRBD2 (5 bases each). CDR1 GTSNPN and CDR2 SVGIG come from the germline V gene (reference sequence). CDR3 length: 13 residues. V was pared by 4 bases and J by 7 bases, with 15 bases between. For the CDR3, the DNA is TGTGCCTGGACGTGGGGGACCGGCCATACGCAGTATTTT. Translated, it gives CAWTWGTGHTQYF.

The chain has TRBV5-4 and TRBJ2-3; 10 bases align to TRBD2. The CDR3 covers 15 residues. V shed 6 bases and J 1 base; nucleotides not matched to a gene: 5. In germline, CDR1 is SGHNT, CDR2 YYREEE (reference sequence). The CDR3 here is CASNIAGGRTDTQYF. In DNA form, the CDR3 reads TGTGCCAGCAACATAGCGGGGGGCCGCACAGATACGCAGTATTTT.

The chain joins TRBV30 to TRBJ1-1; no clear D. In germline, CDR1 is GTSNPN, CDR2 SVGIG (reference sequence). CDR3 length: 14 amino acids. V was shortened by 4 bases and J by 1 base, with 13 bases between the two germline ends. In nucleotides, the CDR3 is TGTGCCTGGACCACGGGATTAGGGAACACTGAAGCTTTCTTT. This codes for CAWTTGLGNTEAFF.

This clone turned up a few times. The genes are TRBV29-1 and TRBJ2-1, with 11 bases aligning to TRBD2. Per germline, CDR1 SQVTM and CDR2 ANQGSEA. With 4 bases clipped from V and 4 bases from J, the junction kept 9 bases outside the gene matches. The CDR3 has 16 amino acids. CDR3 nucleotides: TGCAGCGTTGTGGTAGCGGGGGGGCCGAGATACAATGAGCAGTTCTTC. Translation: CSVVVAGGPRYNEQFF.

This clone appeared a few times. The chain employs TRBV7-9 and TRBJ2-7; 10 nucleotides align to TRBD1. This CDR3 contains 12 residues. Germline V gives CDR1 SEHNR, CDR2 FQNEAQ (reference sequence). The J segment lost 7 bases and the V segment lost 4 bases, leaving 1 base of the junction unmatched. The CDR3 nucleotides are TGTGCCAGCAGCTCGGGACAGGGGGAGCAGTACTTC. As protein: CASSSGQGEQYF.

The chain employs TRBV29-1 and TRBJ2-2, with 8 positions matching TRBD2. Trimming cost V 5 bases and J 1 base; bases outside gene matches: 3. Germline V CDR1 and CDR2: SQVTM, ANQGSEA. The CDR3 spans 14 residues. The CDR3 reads CSVLRGVNTGELFF. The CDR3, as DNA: TGCAGCGTTTTGCGGGGGGTGAACACCGGGGAGCTGTTTTTT.

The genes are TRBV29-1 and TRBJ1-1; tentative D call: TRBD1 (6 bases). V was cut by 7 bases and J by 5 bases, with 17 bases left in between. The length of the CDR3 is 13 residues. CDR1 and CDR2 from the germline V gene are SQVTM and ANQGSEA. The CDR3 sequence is CSAGQGFKTEAFF. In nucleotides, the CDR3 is TGCAGCGCCGGGCAGGGGTTCAAAACTGAAGCTTTCTTT.

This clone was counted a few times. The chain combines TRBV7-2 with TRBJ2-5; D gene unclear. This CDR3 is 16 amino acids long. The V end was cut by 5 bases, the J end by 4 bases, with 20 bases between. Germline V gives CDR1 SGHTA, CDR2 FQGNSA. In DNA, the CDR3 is TGTGCCAGCAGCCCGCCCATGGGCTCTAGGGCAGAGACCCAGTACTTC. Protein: CASSPPMGSRAETQYF.

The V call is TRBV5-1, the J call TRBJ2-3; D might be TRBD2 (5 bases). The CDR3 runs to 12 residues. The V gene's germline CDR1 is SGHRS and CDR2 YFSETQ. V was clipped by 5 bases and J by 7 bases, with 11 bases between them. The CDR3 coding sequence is TGCGCCAGCAGAGAGGGCGGACATACGCAGTATTTT. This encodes CASREGGHTQYF. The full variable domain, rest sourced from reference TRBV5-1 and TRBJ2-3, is KAGVTQTPRYLIKTRGQQVTLSCSPISGHRSVSWYQQTPGQGLQFLFEYFSETQRNKGNFPGRFSGRQFSNSRSEMNVSTLELGDSALYLCASREGGHTQYFGPGTRLTVL.

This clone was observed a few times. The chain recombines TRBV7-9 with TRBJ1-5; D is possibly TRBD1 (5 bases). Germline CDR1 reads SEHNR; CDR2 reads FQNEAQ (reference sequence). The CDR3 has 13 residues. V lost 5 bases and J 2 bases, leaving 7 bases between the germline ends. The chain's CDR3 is CASSRDRNQPQHF. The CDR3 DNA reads TGTGCCAGCAGCCGGGACCGCAATCAGCCCCAGCATTTT.

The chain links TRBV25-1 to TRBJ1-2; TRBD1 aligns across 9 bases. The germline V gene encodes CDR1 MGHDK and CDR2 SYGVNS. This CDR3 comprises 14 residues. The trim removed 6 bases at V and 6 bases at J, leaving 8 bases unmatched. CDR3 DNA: TGTGCCAGCAGCCCTTCCGGGACAGGGCATGGCTACACCTTC. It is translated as CASSPSGTGHGYTF.